A single sample gave rise to the 16 T cell receptor beta chains below, sequenced in a study of T cell responses to AZD1222 COVID-19 vaccine. The assay was immunoSEQ multiplex PCR, and TCRdb's table has in-frame clones only and misses some. The table lists about 49,000 clones, 70% to 80% of them singletons. The specimen comprised peripheral blood, sampled on day 0 of AZD1222 vaccination. The receptors here all came from an adult in good health.

The chain joins TRBV7-9 to TRBJ1-5; TRBD1 might be the D (5 bases). The CDR3 is 12 amino acids. The V end lost 3 bases, the J end lost 7 bases, and 7 bases lay between the germline ends. Per germline, CDR1 SEHNR and CDR2 FQNEAQ (reference sequence). CDR3 bases: TGTGCCAGCAGCTTTAGGGACCAGCCCCAGCATTTT. Translation: CASSFRDQPQHF.

This clone was seen a few times. The CDR3 region is CASSLYGSLGTGGADTQYF. The CDR3 DNA reads as TGTGCCAGCAGTTTATACGGGAGTCTAGGGACAGGAGGCGCAGATACGCAGTATTTT. The chain recombines TRBV28 with TRBJ2-3; 8 nucleotides match TRBD1. The trim removed 1 base at V and 4 bases at J, leaving 16 bases unmatched. Germline V gene lookup returns CDR1 MDHEN and CDR2 SYDVKM. The CDR3 extends over 19 amino acids.

Many counts were recorded for this clone. The V gene is TRBV28, the J gene TRBJ1-2, with D uncertain. V shed 4 bases and J shed 7 bases, with 7 bases lying between them. CDR3 length: 11 residues. The germline V gene has CDR1 MDHEN and CDR2 SYDVKM. The CDR3 DNA follows: TGTGCCAGCAGTTCCAAGATTGGCTACACCTTC. Residues: CASSSKIGYTF.

The V and J genes are TRBV7-2 and TRBJ2-2; 10 nucleotides agree with TRBD2. The CDR3 has 16 amino acids. The V gene end was trimmed by 1 base and the J gene end by 5 bases; junction bases not matched to a gene: 4. The germline V gene has CDR1 SGHTA and CDR2 FQGNSA. CDR3 residues: CASSLVVLAGTGELFF. DNA of the CDR3: TGTGCCAGCAGCTTAGTAGTACTAGCGGGGACCGGGGAGCTGTTTTTT.

The chain has TRBV4-2 and TRBJ1-1; TRBD1 is a possible D gene (5 bases). The germline V gene encodes CDR1 LGHNA and CDR2 YNFKEQ. This CDR3 region has 14 residues. Trimming removed 1 base at V and 3 bases at J, with 9 bases between. The CDR3 region has the DNA TGTGCCAGCAGCCAAGGAGGGGTGTACACTGAAGCTTTCTTT. Translated, it gives CASSQGGVYTEAFF.

CDR3 DNA sequence: TGTGCCAGTAGTATCTCTCCCCCGGGGGGGCTGGGTCAGCCCCAGCATTTT. It yields the protein CASSISPPGGLGQPQHF. This chain uses TRBV19 with TRBJ1-5; D perhaps matches TRBD1 (6 bases). With 3 bases removed from V and 6 bases from J, the gap between germline ends came to 21 bases. The CDR3 has 17 residues. In germline, CDR1 is LNHDA, CDR2 SQIVND (reference sequence).

The chain combines TRBV21-1 with TRBJ1-3; the DNA was not used to check the table's D call, TRBD1. TRBV21-1 is annotated as a pseudogene. The length of the CDR3 is 15 residues. The CDR3 is CASTAGQGRGNTIYF. The CDR3 DNA is TGTGCCAGCACCGCGGGACAGGGTAGAGGAAACACCATATATTTT.

V is TRBV18 and J is TRBJ2-3, with 14 bases matching TRBD2. The V gene end was trimmed by 6 bases and the J gene end by 2 bases; junction bases not matched to a gene: 4. The CDR3 is made up of 16 amino acids. The V gene's germline CDR1 is KGHSH and CDR2 LQKENI. CDR3 region: CASSLTSGRDTDTQYF. In nucleotides, the CDR3 is TGTGCCAGCTCCCTGACTAGCGGGAGGGACACAGATACGCAGTATTTT.

The rearrangement uses TRBV12-5 and TRBJ1-4; D remains unclear. From germline, CDR1 is LGHNT and CDR2 FRNRAP. The CDR3 is 12 amino acids. The CDR3 DNA reads TGTCCAAGGCCGCGGAGGGAAGAAAAACTGTTTTTT. Its protein product is CPRPRREEKLFF. The full variable domain, its missing parts supplied by reference TRBV12-5 and TRBJ1-4, is DARVTQTPRHKVTEMGQEVTMRCQPILGHNTVFWYRQTMMQGLELLAYFRNRAPLDDSGMPKDRFSAEMPDATLATLKIQPSEPRDSAVYFCPRPRREEKLFFGSGTQLSVL.

V usage is TRBV11-2 and J usage is TRBJ2-7; no reliable D call. Trimming shortened V by 3 bases and J by 7 bases, and 10 bases separated the two germline ends. The CDR3 sequence is 12 residues long. Germline CDR1 SGHAT, CDR2 FQNNGV. CDR3: CASSLDQLEQYF. The CDR3 DNA is TGTGCCAGCAGCTTGGACCAGCTTGAGCAGTACTTC.

J is TRBJ2-3 and V is TRBV6-2 or TRBV6-3; weak D call: TRBD1 (5 bases). The ends were cut back, 3 bases at V and 2 bases at J, with 9 bases in the middle. This CDR3 comprises 14 residues. Germline assignment: CDR1 MNHEY and CDR2 SVGEGT. For the CDR3, the DNA is TGTGCCAGCAGTTATACAGGTCTCACAGATACGCAGTATTTT. The encoded protein is CASSYTGLTDTQYF.

The V and J genes are TRBV5-6 and TRBJ2-2, with 11 bases lining up with TRBD2. Germline V lookup: CDR1 SGHDT, CDR2 YYEEEE. V trimming: 4 bases; J trimming: 0 bases; junction bases outside the gene matches: 11. The CDR3 totals 19 residues. CDR3 in amino acids: CASSRLAGSTQSNTGELFF. The CDR3 DNA reads TGTGCCAGCAGCCGACTAGCGGGGTCAACCCAGTCGAACACCGGGGAGCTGTTTTTT.

The chain joins TRBV5-1 to TRBJ2-1, with TRBD2 matching 10 bases. The CDR3 covers 17 residues. With V trimmed by 4 bases and J by 8 bases, 15 bases remained unmatched. Germline lookup yields CDR1 SGHRS and CDR2 YFSETQ. CDR3: CASSPARASGSVHEQFF. The CDR3, as DNA: TGCGCCAGCAGCCCGGCCCGAGCTAGCGGGAGTGTACATGAGCAGTTCTTC.

The chain carries TRBV11-1 and TRBJ1-1, with 7 bases matching TRBD1. The CDR3 totals 14 residues. The germline V gene has CDR1 SGHAT and CDR2 FQDESV (reference sequence). V lost 2 bases to trimming and J lost 6 bases; unmatched junction nucleotides: 6. The CDR3 nucleotides read TGTGCCAGCAGCTTAAGGGAGGGGGCACCTGAAGCTTTCTTT. Encoded protein: CASSLREGAPEAFF.

V is TRBV18 and J is TRBJ1-6; 9 bases map to TRBD1. The CDR3 totals 18 residues. From germline, CDR1 is KGHSH and CDR2 LQKENI. V shed 2 bases and J 10 bases; nucleotides not matched to a gene: 15. The CDR3 loop is CASSPGPSRGTGQSPLHF. CDR3 bases: TGTGCCAGCTCACCAGGGCCATCCCGGGGGACAGGGCAATCACCCCTCCACTTT.

This clone was detected once. The CDR3 reads CASSQAAPSGVRSDTQYF. The CDR3 coding sequence is TGCGCCAGCAGCCAAGCCGCCCCTAGCGGGGTACGTTCAGATACGCAGTATTTT. V and J are TRBV4-1 and TRBJ2-3, with 9 bases identical to TRBD2. Per germline, CDR1 MGHRA and CDR2 YSYEKL. CDR3 length equals 18 residues. V gave up 1 base and J gave up 4 bases; unmatched junction bases: 12.